This T cell receptor beta chain was captured by sequencing in a study of regulatory dendritic cells for organ transplantation. The study, taken as a whole, reports: The authors noted considerable between-person heterogeneity in alloreactive memory CD8+ cells. Mature dendritic cells appeared to drive more memory CD8+ clonal expansion than regulatory ones.

CFSE-labeled sorted T cells met regulatory or mature dendritic cells for 4 to 6 days. CD4+ or CD8+ T cells were sorted as naive CD45RA+ or memory CD45RO+. Clones were sequenced by immunoSEQ multiplex PCR, and TCRdb holds only the in-frame ones, with some missing. The sample consists of about 11,000 clones, roughly 70% of them appearing once. In germline, CDR1 is SGHRS, CDR2 YFSETQ. V lost 4 bases and J lost 7; bases outside the gene matches: 8. CDR3 length equals 15 residues. For this clone: The antigen is undetermined.

Sequenced material: memory CD4+ T cells from blood cultured with regulatory dendritic cells. Sample subset: CD45RO+ memory T cells. The clonotype originates from a human donor in good health. J is TRBJ1-4 and V is TRBV5-1; 9 bases align to TRBD1. CDR3 nucleotides: TGCGCCAGCAGCCCTTACCCGGGACAGGGTGAAAAACTGTTTTTT. It translates to CASSPYPGQGEKLFF.